Each of the 16 T cell receptor beta chains below was sequenced from the same sample in a study of identical twins. TCRdb analysed the 5' RACE reads with MiXCR anew, one entry per CDR3 protein. The sample gives hundreds of thousands of distinct CDR3 sequences, 5.5% to 6.5% of which show up once; about 2% is in the top ten. Specimen: naive T cells sorted from blood. These receptors were taken from a man younger than 30 in good health.

This clonotype was seen many times. The genes are TRBV9 and TRBJ2-1; tentatively, D is TRBD2 (5 bases). CDR3 length equals 16 residues. Trimming stripped 3 bases from V and 2 bases from J, with 15 bases between. CDR1 and CDR2 (germline): SGDLS, YYNGEE. The CDR3 sequence: CASSAPTKQAYNEQFF. In nucleotides, the CDR3 is TGTGCCAGCAGCGCCCCGACTAAGCAGGCCTACAATGAGCAGTTCTTC. Combining the CDR3 with reference TRBV9 and TRBJ2-1 gives the whole variable domain DSGVTQTPKHLITATGQRVTLRCSPRSGDLSVYWYQQSLDQGLQFLIQYYNGEERAKGNILERFSAQQFPDLHSELNLSSLELGDSALYFCASSAPTKQAYNEQFFGPGTRLTVL.

This clonotype was detected only a few times. The rearrangement uses TRBV6-2 or TRBV6-3 and TRBJ2-5, with D perhaps given as TRBD1 or TRBD2 (6 bases each). V dropped 5 bases and J dropped 1 base, with 14 bases sitting between them. The CDR3 covers 15 residues. Germline V gene lookup returns CDR1 MNHEY and CDR2 SVGEGT. CDR3 coding DNA: TGTGCCAGCAGTAGCAGGGGAGGATTCCAAGAGACCCAGTACTTC. Its protein is CASSSRGGFQETQYF.

This clonotype was observed a handful of times. This chain joins TRBV5-6 and TRBJ2-3; the match to TRBD2 covers 10 bases. V was pared by 1 base and J by 0 bases, with 20 bases of the junction left unmatched. Looked up from germline, CDR1 is SGHDT and CDR2 is YYEEEE. The CDR3 has 22 residues. CDR3 in DNA: TGTGCCAGCAGCTTGTTCTGGACTAGCGGTCGAGGTGGGGTAACTAGCACAGATACGCAGTATTTT. Translation gives CASSLFWTSGRGGVTSTDTQYF. The whole variable domain, filled in from reference TRBV5-6 and TRBJ2-3, reads DAGVTQSPTHLIKTRGQQVTLRCSPKSGHDTVSWYQQALGQGPQFIFQYYEEEERQRGNFPDRFSGHQFPNYSSELNVNALLLGDSALYLCASSLFWTSGRGGVTSTDTQYFGPGTRLTVL.

This clonotype was detected many times. The chain uses TRBV20-1 and TRBJ2-7, with 10 bases lining up with TRBD2. The J segment lost 2 bases and the V segment lost 3 bases, leaving 13 bases of the junction unmatched. The CDR3 spans 17 residues. Germline CDR1 is DFQATT and CDR2 is SNEGSKA (reference sequence). The CDR3 loop reads CSARPLAGDRGPYEQYV. Here the CDR3 DNA reads TGCAGTGCTAGGCCCCTAGCGGGAGACAGAGGTCCCTACGAGCAGTACGTC.

This clonotype turned up a few times. The V call is TRBV13, the J call TRBJ2-1; TRBD2 aligns across 7 bases. The germline CDR1 and CDR2 sequences are PRHDT and FYEKMQ (reference sequence). V was clipped by 10 bases and J by 9 bases; unmatched bases: 12. This CDR3 is 13 amino acids long. The CDR3 nucleotides are TGTGCCACCACAGCAGGCGGGGGAGCTGAGCAGTTCTTC. It yields the protein CATTAGGGAEQFF.

Ten or more counts support this clonotype. The rearrangement joins TRBV29-1 to TRBJ2-5, with D perhaps TRBD2 (6 bases). The CDR3 is 14 residues long. V lost 4 bases and J lost 4, with 16 bases in between. Looked up from germline, CDR1 is SQVTM and CDR2 is ANQGSEA. The CDR3 nucleotides read TGCAGCGTTGTTCCCGGGGAGGAGGGAGAGACCCAGTACTTC. Translated: CSVVPGEEGETQYF.

This clonotype was detected ten times or more. This chain links TRBV12-3 or TRBV12-4 with TRBJ2-2; TRBD2 agrees at 9 bases. CDR3 length: 17 residues. Germline trimming cut 6 bases from V and 4 bases from J; bases unmatched to any gene: 12. This chain's CDR3 is CASRRLASGTTTGELFF. CDR3 sequence (DNA): TGTGCCAGCAGGCGTTTGGCTAGCGGGACTACCACCGGGGAGCTGTTTTTT.

The chain is built from TRBV28 and TRBJ2-2; TRBD2 matches 14 bases. The V gene's germline CDR1 is MDHEN and CDR2 SYDVKM. The J segment lost 5 bases and the V segment lost 2 bases, leaving 10 bases of the junction unmatched. The CDR3 length is 19 residues. The CDR3 DNA follows: TGTGCCAGCAGTTTACCTCCGGGACTAGCGGGAGTTAAGACCGGGGAGCTGTTTTTT. It yields the protein CASSLPPGLAGVKTGELFF.

There are a few counts of this clonotype. The chain carries TRBV7-9 and TRBJ1-6, with D uncertain. Germline V CDR1 and CDR2: SEHNR, FQNEAQ (reference sequence). Trimming cost V 5 bases and J 12 bases, with 14 bases left between them. The CDR3 sequence is 13 residues long. The CDR3 region is CASSRVGEKPLHF. For the CDR3, the DNA is TGTGCCAGCAGCAGGGTGGGAGAAAAACCCCTCCACTTT.

This chain connects TRBV7-8 to TRBJ2-7; 8 bases agree with TRBD1. This CDR3 contains 16 residues. The germline V gene has CDR1 SGHVS and CDR2 FQNEAQ. J lost 7 bases, V lost 5 bases, and 16 bases had no gene match. For the CDR3, the DNA is TGTGCCAGCAGCCCTCCCGGACAGGGAACCCCCCGGGAGCAGTACTTC. Translating it yields CASSPPGQGTPREQYF.

The chain carries TRBV7-8 and TRBJ1-5; D gene unclear. Germline CDR1 reads SGHVS; CDR2 reads FQNEAQ. Trimming pared 1 base from V and 1 base from J, leaving 11 bases between. The CDR3 loop spans 16 amino acids. The CDR3 coding sequence is TGTGCCAGCAGCTTAGAGGAAGGGATCAGCAATCAGCCCCAGCATTTT. It codes for CASSLEEGISNQPQHF.

This clonotype came up many times. The chain joins TRBV5-1 to TRBJ2-2; 7 positions agree with TRBD1. The CDR3 totals 17 residues. The V gene end was trimmed by 3 bases and the J gene end by 0 bases; junction bases not matched to a gene: 8. Germline assignment: CDR1 SGHRS and CDR2 YFSETQ. The CDR3 DNA is TGCGCCAGCAGCTACTCCATTCAGGGGGCGAACACCGGGGAGCTGTTTTTT. This translates into CASSYSIQGANTGELFF.

Many counts were recorded for this clonotype. The gene calls are TRBV5-1 and TRBJ2-1; no firm D call. Germline CDR1 is SGHRS and CDR2 is YFSETQ. The germline V and J ends were trimmed by 0 bases and 5 bases, with 6 bases remaining between them. This CDR3 has 13 residues. CDR3 nucleotide sequence: TGCGCCAGCAGCTTGGCCAAAGACAATGAGCAGTTCTTC. Protein sequence: CASSLAKDNEQFF.

The gene calls are TRBV11-3 and TRBJ2-7, with D maybe TRBD1 (6 bases). Trimming took off 4 bases at V and 0 bases at J, with 10 bases between the two ends. The germline V gene encodes CDR1 SGHNT and CDR2 YENEEA. The CDR3 totals 14 residues. CDR3 DNA: TGTGCCAGCAGCTGTACAGGGATCTCCTACGAGCAGTACTTC. This codes for CASSCTGISYEQYF.

This clonotype was detected ten times or more. The V call is TRBV12-3 or TRBV12-4, the J call TRBJ2-1; 8 bases map to TRBD1. J lost 7 bases, V lost 3 bases, and 5 bases had no gene match. This CDR3 has 14 residues. This CDR3 reads CASSFGQGANEQFF. The CDR3, as DNA: TGTGCCAGCAGTTTTGGGCAGGGGGCGAATGAGCAGTTCTTC.

This clonotype has at least ten counts. The chain employs TRBV20-1 and TRBJ1-2, with 9 positions matching TRBD1. Losses at the gene ends were 6 bases for V and 7 bases for J; bases not matched to a gene: 9. CDR1 is DFQATT and CDR2 is SNEGSKA in the germline V gene (reference sequence). The CDR3 runs to 13 residues. CDR3 sequence: CSALTGGGFGYTF. For the CDR3, the DNA is TGCAGTGCCCTAACAGGGGGCGGGTTTGGCTACACCTTC.